This T cell receptor beta chain was found in a study of vaccination and CD4 T cells after COVID-19. About this clonotype itself: What it binds is not known.

Treatment defined: roughly 10-day PBMC culture with coronavirus spike peptide pools or control peptides (ViraFEST assay). Sequenced with the Oncomine TCR Beta short-read assay was DNA taken from cultured CD4+ T cells. In this case, cultured CD4+ T cells provided the extracted genomic DNA. Using its own MiXCR run on the PCR reads, TCRdb lists one record per CDR3 protein. The profile shows approximately 20,000 distinct CDR3 sequences, less than 85% of them singletons. The CDR3 consists of 15 residues. Trimming shortened V by 8 bases and J by 0 bases, and 11 bases separated the two germline ends. Germline-derived CDR1 and CDR2 are MNHNS and SASEGT.

This TCR derives from a human donor who had recovered from COVID-19. The chain links TRBV6-1 to TRBJ2-6; D is unclear. Sequencing was carried out using CD4+ T cells from blood, cultured in vitro. DNA for the CDR3: TGTGCCAGCGCGGACCCCTTCTCTGGGGCCAACGTCCTGACTTTC. Protein product: CASADPFSGANVLTF.